The 18 T cell receptor beta chains below come from one sample, sequenced in a study of T cell responses to AZD1222 COVID-19 vaccine (dated by TCRdb to 2020 to 2023). The time point label here, explained by the study, means: about 28 days (+/-7) after the second vaccine dose. Receptor amplification or capture employed the immunoSEQ multiplex PCR assay. TCRdb retrieved this table from immuneACCESS and kept in-frame rearrangements only. Not all clones are present; in checked studies, unresolved V genes account for under half, and no reason is known for the remainder. The sample has about 72,000 clones on record, nearly 90% of them singletons. Jointly, the top ten make up 28% of the sample. Sequenced material: peripheral blood, taken 28 days after the second AZD1222 dose. The receptors derive from an adult who received the AZD1222 COVID-19 vaccine.

The chain joins TRBV5-1 to TRBJ1-4, with D perhaps TRBD1 (5 bases). The CDR3 extends over 14 amino acids. The germline gives CDR1 SGHRS, CDR2 YFSETQ. Trimming took 1 base from V and 8 from J, leaving 12 bases between them. CDR3 residues: CASSLQQGGEKLFF. CDR3 coding DNA: TGCGCCAGCAGCTTGCAGCAGGGAGGAGAAAAACTGTTTTTT.

V and J are TRBV28 and TRBJ2-5, with D perhaps matching TRBD1 or TRBD2 (5 bases each). From germline, CDR1 is MDHEN and CDR2 SYDVKM. V gave up 7 bases and J gave up 5 bases, with 11 bases separating them. CDR3 length: 12 residues. In nucleotides, the CDR3 is TGTGCCAGCAAGGGACCTGAGGAGACCCAGTACTTC. Translated: CASKGPEETQYF.

Only one count was recorded for this clone. The rearrangement uses TRBV5-1 and TRBJ1-2; D might be TRBD1 (5 bases). This CDR3 contains 13 residues. CDR1 SGHRS and CDR2 YFSETQ come from the germline V gene. V was pared by 8 bases and J by 1 base, with 12 bases between. This chain's CDR3 is CASSVGGNYGYTF. The CDR3 DNA is TGCGCCAGTTCCGTCGGGGGTAACTATGGCTACACCTTC.

The chain carries TRBV28 and TRBJ1-2; D remains ambiguous. Looked up from germline, CDR1 is MDHEN and CDR2 is SYDVKM. With 1 base removed from V and 2 bases from J, the gap between germline ends came to 14 bases. There are 16 residues in the CDR3. The DNA of the CDR3 is TGTGCCAGCAGTTTATTCAGTGGTGGAATCAACTATGGCTACACCTTC. Its translation: CASSLFSGGINYGYTF.

The chain is built from TRBV5-1 and TRBJ2-1, with TRBD2 matching 8 bases. V shed 2 bases, J shed 6 bases, and the junction held 7 bases outside the gene matches. The CDR3 consists of 15 residues. Germline V gene sequence: CDR1 SGHRS, CDR2 YFSETQ. CDR3 region: CASSLTGLAGNEQFF. In DNA form, the CDR3 reads TGCGCCAGCAGCTTAACAGGACTAGCAGGCAATGAGCAGTTCTTC.

This chain joins TRBV5-4 and TRBJ2-7; TRBD2 aligns across 9 bases. Germline CDR1 is SGHNT and CDR2 is YYREEE (reference sequence). The junction had 14 bases not matched to a gene; V was cut back by 4 bases and J by 3 bases. The CDR3 has 17 residues. The DNA for the CDR3 is TGTGCCAGCAGCCCCAAACCAATAGCGGGAGTGGGCTACGAGCAGTACTTC. It translates to CASSPKPIAGVGYEQYF.

This clone has a single count. The chain has TRBV9 and TRBJ2-2, with TRBD2 as a possible D gene (6 bases). CDR1 SGDLS and CDR2 YYNGEE come from the germline V gene. Trimming left V 3 bases short and J 0 bases short, with 9 bases between. CDR3 size: 15 residues. CDR3 sequence (DNA): TGTGCCAGCAGCGCGGGACTCCCGAACACCGGGGAGCTGTTTTTT. It encodes CASSAGLPNTGELFF.

This chain connects TRBV10-3 to TRBJ2-2, with D unresolved. Germline V gives CDR1 ENHRY, CDR2 SYGVKD. The CDR3 is 14 amino acids. V was shortened by 3 bases and J by 0 bases, with 5 bases between the two germline ends. CDR3 sequence: CAISDPTNTGELFF. CDR3 in DNA: TGTGCCATCAGTGACCCCACGAACACCGGGGAGCTGTTTTTT.

The chain carries TRBV18 and TRBJ1-2; D ambiguous. Trimming removed 3 bases at V and 4 bases at J, with 9 bases between. The CDR3 spans 13 residues. CDR1 is KGHSH, CDR2 LQKENI, per germline. In nucleotides, the CDR3 is TGTGCCAGCTCACCTCAGAGCACCTATGGCTACACCTTC. Encoded protein: CASSPQSTYGYTF. Filled out from reference TRBV18 and TRBJ1-2, the complete variable domain reads NAGVMQNPRHLVRRRGQEARLRCSPMKGHSHVYWYRQLPEEGLKFMVYLQKENIIDESGMPKERFSAEFPKEGPSILRIQQVVRGDSAAYFCASSPQSTYGYTFGSGTRLTVV.

The chain combines TRBV19 with TRBJ2-1; 10 bases align to TRBD2. V shed 4 bases and J 9 bases; nucleotides not matched to a gene: 6. This CDR3 is 14 amino acids long. Per germline, CDR1 LNHDA and CDR2 SQIVND (reference sequence). CDR3 amino acids: CASSRLAGVTEQFF. CDR3 bases: TGTGCCAGTAGTAGGCTAGCGGGAGTGACTGAGCAGTTCTTC.

The sample holds a few counts of this clone. Written as DNA, the CDR3 is TGTGCCAGCAGCCAAGATAGGCAGGGCGAGCAGTACTTC. It specifies CASSQDRQGEQYF. V is TRBV4-2 and J is TRBJ2-7; tentatively, D is TRBD1 (5 bases). The germline V and J ends were trimmed by 0 bases and 6 bases, with 9 bases remaining between them. Germline lookup yields CDR1 LGHNA and CDR2 YNFKEQ. This CDR3 spans 13 amino acids.

This chain connects TRBV19 to TRBJ2-2; no reliable D call. The CDR3 is 15 amino acids. V was shortened by 0 bases and J by 1 base, with 6 bases between the two germline ends. Germline V CDR1 and CDR2: LNHDA, SQIVND (reference sequence). The CDR3 sequence: CASSIEAGNTGELFF. The DNA for the CDR3 is TGTGCCAGTAGTATAGAGGCAGGGAACACCGGGGAGCTGTTTTTT.

The rearrangement uses TRBV18 and TRBJ1-6, with TRBD1 matching over 9 bases. The J segment lost 7 bases and the V segment lost 2 bases, leaving 3 bases of the junction unmatched. Germline loops: CDR1 KGHSH, CDR2 LQKENI. This CDR3 region has 15 residues. The CDR3 DNA follows: TGTGCCAGCTCACCAAATACAGGGGGCAATTCACCCCTCCACTTT. This encodes CASSPNTGGNSPLHF.

For the CDR3, the DNA is TGTGCCAGCAGTGGAGGCTCCAGTGGCGGGAAGCTTCCCTACGAGCAGTACTTC. Its translation: CASSGGSSGGKLPYEQYF. The chain couples TRBV6-1 to TRBJ2-7; the D gene is possibly TRBD2 (6 bases). The CDR3 loop spans 18 amino acids. CDR1 MNHNS and CDR2 SASEGT come from the germline V gene. V lost 4 bases and J 2 bases, leaving 24 bases between the germline ends.

This clone was picked up a small number of times. The chain uses TRBV9 and TRBJ1-3, with D possibly matching TRBD1 (6 bases). Germline CDR1 and CDR2: SGDLS and YYNGEE. The V end was cut by 4 bases, the J end by 2 bases, with 13 bases between. There are 15 residues in the CDR3. The CDR3 region is CASSPGAGPGNTIYF. Written as DNA, the CDR3 is TGTGCCAGCAGCCCGGGGGCGGGCCCTGGAAACACCATATATTTT. Combining the CDR3 with reference TRBV9 and TRBJ1-3 gives the whole variable domain DSGVTQTPKHLITATGQRVTLRCSPRSGDLSVYWYQQSLDQGLQFLIQYYNGEERAKGNILERFSAQQFPDLHSELNLSSLELGDSALYFCASSPGAGPGNTIYFGEGSWLTVV.

The chain carries TRBV19 and TRBJ2-7, with D possibly TRBD1 on 5 matching bases. Per germline, CDR1 LNHDA and CDR2 SQIVND (reference sequence). The V end lost 1 base, the J end lost 2 bases, and 12 bases lay between the germline ends. The CDR3 contains 15 residues. The CDR3 DNA follows: TGTGCCAGTAGTATAGCGTCGACAGTCACCTACGAGCAGTACTTC. Amino acids: CASSIASTVTYEQYF.

This sequence joins TRBV18 and TRBJ2-7; 8 bases align to TRBD1. The CDR3 totals 14 residues. Trimming at V came to 3 bases and at J to 0 bases, leaving 1 base not matched to a gene. Germline V CDR1 and CDR2: KGHSH, LQKENI. CDR3 sequence reads: CASSPDRDSYEQYF. The CDR3, as DNA: TGTGCCAGCTCACCGGACAGGGACTCCTACGAGCAGTACTTC.

This chain links TRBV5-5 with TRBJ1-5, with TRBD1 as a possible D gene (5 bases). Trimming cost V 0 bases and J 7 bases, with 14 bases left between them. The CDR3 has 15 amino acids. CDR1 and CDR2 from the germline V gene are SGHKS and YYEKEE (reference sequence). The CDR3 sequence: CASSLAAGWGQPQHF. The CDR3 bases are TGTGCCAGCAGCTTGGCGGCAGGGTGGGGACAGCCCCAGCATTTT.